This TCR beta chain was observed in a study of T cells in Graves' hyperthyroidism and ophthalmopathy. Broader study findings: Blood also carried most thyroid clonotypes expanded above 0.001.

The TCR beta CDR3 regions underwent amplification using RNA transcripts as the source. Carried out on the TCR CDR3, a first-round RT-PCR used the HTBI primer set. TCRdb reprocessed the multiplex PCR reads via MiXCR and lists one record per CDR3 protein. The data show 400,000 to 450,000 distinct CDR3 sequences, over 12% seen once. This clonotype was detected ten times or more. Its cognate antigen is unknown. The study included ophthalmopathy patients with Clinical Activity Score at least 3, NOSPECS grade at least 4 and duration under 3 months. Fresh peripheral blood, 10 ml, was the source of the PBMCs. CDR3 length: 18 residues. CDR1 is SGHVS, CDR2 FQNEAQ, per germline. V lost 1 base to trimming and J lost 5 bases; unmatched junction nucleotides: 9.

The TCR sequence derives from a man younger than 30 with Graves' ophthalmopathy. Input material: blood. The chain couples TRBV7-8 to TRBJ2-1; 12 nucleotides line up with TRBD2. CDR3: CASSLVGLAGGPHNEQFF. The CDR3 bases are TGTGCCAGCAGCTTAGTAGGGCTAGCGGGAGGGCCCCACAATGAGCAGTTCTTC.